This passage covers 24 T cell receptor beta chains from one sample sequenced in a study of blood T cells in healthy people across ages. With a J-beta primer mix and a sample-barcoded 5' primer, a second PCR ran about 7 to 11 cycles. Using its own MiXCR run on the 5' RACE reads, TCRdb lists one record per CDR3 protein. Among hundreds of thousands of distinct CDR3 sequences listed, approximately 67% were seen once. Input material: blood. The receptors were gathered from a man aged 25-45 years in good health.

The chain combines TRBV7-2 with TRBJ2-1, with 7 bases matching TRBD1. This CDR3 has 14 amino acids. Germline loops: CDR1 SGHTA, CDR2 FQGNSA. V was clipped by 1 base and J by 5 bases; unmatched bases: 2. CDR3 in DNA: TGTGCCAGCAGCTTAGTACAGGGGAACAATGAGCAGTTCTTC. Protein product: CASSLVQGNNEQFF. The complete variable domain, with remaining parts taken from reference TRBV7-2 and TRBJ2-1, reads GAGVSQSPSNKVTEKGKDVELRCDPISGHTALYWYRQSLGQGLEFLIYFQGNSAPDKSGLPSDRFSAERTGGSVSTLTIQRTQQEDSAVYLCASSLVQGNNEQFFGPGTRLTVL.

The J gene is TRBJ1-1, the V gene TRBV6-5, with 7 bases that match TRBD1. This CDR3 region has 17 residues. Germline CDR1 is MNHEY and CDR2 is SVGAGI. With 0 bases clipped from V and 1 base from J, the junction kept 8 bases outside the gene matches. CDR3 amino acids: CASSYSHRQGGNTEAFF. The CDR3 DNA sequence: TGTGCCAGCAGTTACTCCCACCGACAGGGCGGGAACACTGAAGCTTTCTTT.

The gene calls are TRBV27 and TRBJ1-4; possible D gene TRBD1, 6 bases. Germline CDR1 reads MNHEY; CDR2 reads SMNVEV (reference sequence). The CDR3 spans 17 residues. Trimming took 5 bases from V and 3 from J, leaving 19 bases between them. CDR3 DNA sequence: TGTGCCAGCAGTCCCTGGTTGGGGGGCGGTCCTAATGAAAAACTGTTTTTT. Translated, it gives CASSPWLGGGPNEKLFF.

V usage is TRBV28 and J usage is TRBJ2-7; possibly TRBD2 for D (6 bases). Trimming cost V 1 base and J 2 bases, with 15 bases left between them. Germline CDR1 reads MDHEN; CDR2 reads SYDVKM. The CDR3 runs 16 residues. DNA of the CDR3: TGTGCCAGCAGTTTATACGGAGGGGAAGGGACCTACGAGCAGTACTTC. Its protein is CASSLYGGEGTYEQYF.

V usage is TRBV9 and J usage is TRBJ2-1, with D perhaps being TRBD1 or TRBD2 (7 bases each). Germline CDR1 SGDLS, CDR2 YYNGEE. With 4 bases removed from V and 10 bases from J, the gap between germline ends came to 15 bases. The CDR3 extends over 13 amino acids. CDR3 nucleotide sequence: TGTGCCAGCAGCAAGACAGGGAGGGACGAGCAGTTCTTC. It is translated as CASSKTGRDEQFF.

This clonotype was seen only a few times. The V and J genes are TRBV29-1 and TRBJ2-1; no reliable D call. The ends were cut back, 2 bases at V and 10 bases at J, with 12 bases in the middle. This CDR3 spans 12 amino acids. Germline V gene lookup returns CDR1 SQVTM and CDR2 ANQGSEA. The CDR3 region is CSVEQIGLEQFF. The DNA of the CDR3 is TGCAGCGTTGAACAGATCGGGTTAGAGCAGTTCTTC.

The chain joins TRBV29-1 to TRBJ2-2; 8 bases line up with TRBD2. The CDR3 totals 17 residues. The J segment lost 1 base and the V segment lost 0 bases, leaving 7 bases of the junction unmatched. The germline V gene encodes CDR1 SQVTM and CDR2 ANQGSEA. The CDR3 loop reads CSVEELTSGGNTGELFF. DNA for the CDR3: TGCAGCGTTGAAGAGCTCACGAGCGGGGGGAACACCGGGGAGCTGTTTTTT.

In its sample, this clonotype was seen a few times. The chain joins TRBV7-9 to TRBJ2-5, with 7 positions matching TRBD1. The J call may be mistaken, given a closer DNA end match to TRBJ2-7. This CDR3 has 15 amino acids. Germline values: CDR1 SEHNR, CDR2 FQNEAQ (reference sequence). The CDR3 here is CASSTTRQGTYEQYF. Written as DNA, the CDR3 is TGTGCCAGCAGCACCACTCGACAGGGAACCTACGAGCAGTACTTC.

The genes are TRBV7-9 and TRBJ2-5; D unresolved. V dropped 2 bases and J dropped 1 base, with 8 bases sitting between them. Germline V lookup: CDR1 SEHNR, CDR2 FQNEAQ (reference sequence). This CDR3 spans 14 amino acids. The CDR3 nucleotides are TGTGCCAGCAGCTTACACAGACTCCAAGAGACCCAGTACTTC. This encodes CASSLHRLQETQYF. Full variable domain (remainder filled in from reference TRBV7-9 and TRBJ2-5): DTGVSQNPRHKITKRGQNVTFRCDPISEHNRLYWYRQTLGQGPEFLTYFQNEAQLEKSRLLSDRFSAERPKGSFSTLEIQRTEQGDSAMYLCASSLHRLQETQYFGPGTRLLVL.

The J gene is TRBJ2-3, the V gene TRBV14; 7 bases are a match to TRBD1. This CDR3 is built from 17 residues. V trimming: 4 bases; J trimming: 2 bases; junction bases outside the gene matches: 12. Germline V gene sequence: CDR1 SGHDN, CDR2 FVKESK. CDR3 in amino acids: CASSPRDREGATDTQYF. For the CDR3, the DNA is TGTGCCAGCAGCCCCCGGGACAGAGAAGGGGCCACAGATACGCAGTATTTT.

The genes are TRBV10-3 and TRBJ1-2; tentatively, D is TRBD1 (5 bases). Germline V gives CDR1 ENHRY, CDR2 SYGVKD. This CDR3 contains 13 residues. V gave up 10 bases and J gave up 4 bases, with 16 bases separating them. Written as DNA, the CDR3 is TGTGCCACCCATCCGACAGAAGTCTATGGCTACACCTTC. Translating gives CATHPTEVYGYTF.

Only a few counts were recorded for this clonotype. The chain has TRBV7-6 and TRBJ2-1, with D perhaps matching TRBD1 (5 bases). Germline V gene sequence: CDR1 SGHVS, CDR2 FNYEAQ. This CDR3 spans 14 amino acids. V was pared by 5 bases and J by 5 bases, with 13 bases between. The CDR3 sequence: CASSPGYKNNEQFF. CDR3 coding DNA: TGTGCCAGCAGCCCAGGGTACAAAAACAATGAGCAGTTCTTC. Full variable domain (missing parts from reference TRBV7-6 and TRBJ2-1): GAGVSQSPRYKVTKRGQDVALRCDPISGHVSLYWYRQALGQGPEFLTYFNYEAQQDKSGLPNDRFSAERPEGSISTLTIQRTEQRDSAMYRCASSPGYKNNEQFFGPGTRLTVL.

V and J are TRBV20-1 and TRBJ2-5; 8 bases align to TRBD1. This CDR3 region has 14 residues. Germline V CDR1 and CDR2: DFQATT, SNEGSKA (reference sequence). Trimming at V came to 6 bases and at J to 11 bases, leaving 17 bases not matched to a gene. The CDR3 DNA reads as TGCAGTGCCCCCCAGGGGGCGGATTACAATGAGCAGTACTTC. This translates into CSAPQGADYNEQYF.

Remarks on this clonotype: The junction departs from the called germline gene at one end, perhaps through a read error. The V and J genes are TRBV4-3 and TRBJ1-2, with TRBD1 matching over 11 bases. This CDR3 has 16 amino acids. Germline values: CDR1 LGHNA, CDR2 YSLEER. The CDR3 bases are TGCGCCAGCGGCCAAGCTCCCGGACAGGGGGCGTATGGCTACACCTTC. Translated, it gives CASGQAPGQGAYGYTF.

Remarks on this clonotype: A much larger clone differs from this one at a single base, so this may be a read error. V is TRBV14 and J is TRBJ2-1; 12 bases fit TRBD2. The CDR3 is made up of 15 amino acids. V was pared by 4 bases and J by 7 bases, with 5 bases of the junction left unmatched. CDR1 is SGHDN, CDR2 FVKESK, per germline. The CDR3: CASSPSGGAWNEQFF. The CDR3 nucleotides are TGTGCCAGCAGCCCTAGCGGGGGGGCGTGGAATGAGCAGTTCTTC.

The CDR3: CSVETSGVQETQYF. CDR3 nucleotides: TGCAGCGTTGAAACTAGCGGGGTACAAGAGACCCAGTACTTC. This chain uses TRBV29-1 with TRBJ2-5; the match to TRBD2 covers 10 bases. Germline trimming cut 2 bases from V and 2 bases from J; bases unmatched to any gene: 2. There are 14 residues in the CDR3. Germline CDR1 reads SQVTM; CDR2 reads ANQGSEA.

The chain recombines TRBV12-3 or TRBV12-4 with TRBJ1-2; the match to TRBD1 covers 8 bases. The CDR3 runs 13 residues. J gave up 8 bases and V 6 bases, and 8 bases lay outside the gene matches. The CDR3 nucleotides are TGTGCCAGCAGGGTCGGACAGGGAAGAGGCTACACCTTC. Translation: CASRVGQGRGYTF.

V usage is TRBV7-2 and J usage is TRBJ2-7; 7 bases line up with TRBD1. In germline, CDR1 is SGHTA, CDR2 FQGNSA. This CDR3 contains 14 residues. Trimming cost V 5 bases and J 3 bases; bases outside gene matches: 7. The CDR3 is CASSPGQTLYEQYF. The CDR3 DNA is TGTGCCAGCAGCCCGGGACAGACCCTCTACGAGCAGTACTTC.

The chain combines TRBV20-1 with TRBJ2-3; 13 nucleotides match TRBD2. Germline V CDR1 and CDR2: DFQATT, SNEGSKA (reference sequence). V lost 1 base to trimming and J lost 8 bases; unmatched junction nucleotides: 9. CDR3 size: 16 residues. DNA for the CDR3: TGCAGTGCTAGAGGACTGGGACTAGCGGGAATAGGTACGCAGTATTTT. This codes for CSARGLGLAGIGTQYF.

This clonotype turned up a few times. V usage is TRBV9 and J usage is TRBJ2-3; possible D gene TRBD1, 6 bases. CDR1 and CDR2 (germline): SGDLS, YYNGEE. Trimming took off 0 bases at V and 0 bases at J, with 14 bases between the two ends. This CDR3 is 17 amino acids long. CDR3 protein: CASSVALQGPSTDTQYF. In DNA, the CDR3 is TGTGCCAGCAGCGTAGCCCTACAGGGCCCAAGCACAGATACGCAGTATTTT.

V is TRBV10-3 and J is TRBJ1-2; no reliable D call. Germline V gene data show CDR1 as ENHRY and CDR2 as SYGVKD. The V and J ends lost 0 bases and 6 bases respectively, with 8 bases between them. The CDR3 length is 13 residues. The CDR3 coding sequence is TGTGCCATCAGTGAGTCGTGGGGTCATGGCTACACCTTC. Protein product: CAISESWGHGYTF.

This CDR3 is CSVSEGTNEKLFF. DNA of the CDR3: TGCAGCGTATCAGAGGGGACTAATGAAAAACTGTTTTTT. The genes are TRBV29-1 and TRBJ1-4; TRBD1 might be the D (5 bases). V was cut by 6 bases and J by 2 bases, with 10 bases left in between. The CDR3 sequence is 13 residues long. Germline CDR1 SQVTM, CDR2 ANQGSEA.

The chain employs TRBV6-2 or TRBV6-3 and TRBJ1-1; D is ambiguous. V was cut by 5 bases and J by 0 bases, with 19 bases left in between. From germline, CDR1 is MNHEY and CDR2 SVGEGT. CDR3 size: 17 residues. For the CDR3, the DNA is TGTGCCAGCAGTCCGCGACGGAGCCAAGTAGTGAACACTGAAGCTTTCTTT. This encodes CASSPRRSQVVNTEAFF.

The V and J genes are TRBV4-3 and TRBJ2-6, with TRBD1 matching over 7 bases. The V gene end was trimmed by 2 bases and the J gene end by 3 bases; junction bases not matched to a gene: 10. The CDR3 sequence is 18 residues long. Germline assignment: CDR1 LGHNA and CDR2 YSLEER. CDR3 sequence (DNA): TGCGCCAGCAGCCAAACTGAGGGGGCGCCAAGTGGGGCCAACGTCCTGACTTTC. Translation: CASSQTEGAPSGANVLTF.